This T cell receptor beta chain was sequenced in a study of cytomegalovirus exposure and HLA in healthy donors. It was healthy bone marrow donors who served as donors. The study ran its PCR with 60 Vbeta and 13 Jbeta primers. Libraries were prepared by immunoSEQ multiplex PCR; TCRdb keeps only in-frame clonotypes and omits some of them. Among tens of thousands of clones listed, around 80% were seen once. On this clone: As yet, its antigen is unknown.

Study results and limitations: It emerged from a later analysis that several of the most significant clusters appeared to be linked to common viral pathogens.

Sample: PBMCs. This receptor was identified in a man aged 35 to 55 in good health and CMV-seronegative.

The CDR3 DNA reads as TGTGCCACCAGCAGGGGGGCAGCGTCTGCAACTAATGAAAAACTGTTTTTT. Encoded protein: CATSRGAASATNEKLFF. The V and J genes are TRBV15 and TRBJ1-4, with a weak D call TRBD1 (6 bases). Trimming removed 3 bases at V and 0 bases at J, with 14 bases between. The CDR3 is made up of 17 amino acids. CDR1 LNHNV and CDR2 YYDKDF come from the germline V gene (reference sequence).